These 8 T cell receptor beta chains were sequenced from one sample in a study of CD8 T cells in ankylosing spondylitis. From the 5' RACE reads, TCRdb called clonotypes with MiXCR, one entry per CDR3 protein. The profile covers about 240,000 distinct CDR3 sequences, with 24% appearing a single time and roughly 0.67% taken by the ten largest. The material sequenced was blood, either unsorted or a sorted T cell fraction (not recorded which). The receptors shown here come from a male donor with ankylosing spondylitis or in good health (not recorded which).

The V and J genes are TRBV20-1 and TRBJ1-6, with D possibly being TRBD1 (5 bases). The CDR3 runs to 12 residues. CDR1 is DFQATT, CDR2 SNEGSKA, per germline (reference sequence). Trimming pared 1 base from V and 14 bases from J, leaving 12 bases between. The CDR3: CSARVTPDTLHF. The CDR3 DNA is TGCAGTGCTAGAGTGACCCCGGACACCCTCCACTTT.

This clonotype turned up a few times. V gene TRBV5-6 combines with J gene TRBJ2-5; a possible D gene is TRBD2 (5 bases). The germline V gene has CDR1 SGHDT and CDR2 YYEEEE. Trimming stripped 4 bases from V and 2 bases from J, with 15 bases between. This CDR3 spans 15 amino acids. This CDR3 is CASSPDPTGQETQYF. The DNA of the CDR3 is TGTGCCAGCAGCCCAGACCCGACGGGGCAAGAGACCCAGTACTTC.

In its sample, this clonotype was seen a few times. The V call is TRBV20-1, the J call TRBJ2-5, with 9 bases that match TRBD1. The germline CDR1 and CDR2 sequences are DFQATT and SNEGSKA (reference sequence). The trim removed 3 bases at V and 4 bases at J, leaving 3 bases unmatched. CDR3 length equals 13 residues. The CDR3 DNA sequence: TGCAGTGCTAGGAGACAGGGGGTAGAGACCCAGTACTTC. Translated, it gives CSARRQGVETQYF.

The chain recombines TRBV24-1 with TRBJ2-1; a weak D match, TRBD2 (6 bases). With 3 bases removed from V and 4 bases from J, the gap between germline ends came to 9 bases. The CDR3 sequence is 14 residues long. The V gene's germline CDR1 is KGHDR and CDR2 SFDVKD. The CDR3 reads CATSDNGTYNEQFF. The CDR3 DNA is TGTGCCACCAGTGATAACGGGACTTACAATGAGCAGTTCTTC.

The chain has TRBV6-1 and TRBJ1-4, with 7 bases identical to TRBD1. The germline gives CDR1 MNHNS, CDR2 SASEGT. This CDR3 region has 12 residues. Losses at the gene ends were 5 bases for V and 7 bases for J; bases not matched to a gene: 1. DNA of the CDR3: TGTGCCAGCAGTCGACAGGGTGAAAAACTGTTTTTT. It is translated as CASSRQGEKLFF.

This clonotype came up a few times. The chain carries TRBV10-3 and TRBJ2-7; perhaps D is TRBD1 or TRBD2 (5 bases each). Trimming took 3 bases from V and 1 from J, leaving 13 bases between them. Germline V CDR1 and CDR2: ENHRY, SYGVKD. This CDR3 region has 15 residues. The CDR3, as DNA: TGTGCCATCAGTGACCCGGGACGGATTTCCTACGAGCAGTACTTC. Encoded protein: CAISDPGRISYEQYF.

The V gene is TRBV5-5, the J gene TRBJ2-7; 9 bases agree with TRBD1. With V trimmed by 2 bases and J by 5 bases, 8 bases remained unmatched. Germline lookup yields CDR1 SGHKS and CDR2 YYEKEE (reference sequence). The CDR3 is 15 amino acids. CDR3 sequence: CASSFRDRDTHEQYF. CDR3 DNA sequence: TGTGCCAGCAGCTTCCGGGACAGGGATACCCACGAGCAGTACTTC.

This clonotype was seen repeatedly, ten times or more. The rearrangement joins TRBV4-1 to TRBJ2-7; 7 bases are shared with TRBD1. The CDR3 has 15 residues. V shed 1 base, J shed 4 bases, and the junction held 7 bases outside the gene matches. The germline CDR1 and CDR2 sequences are MGHRA and YSYEKL. The CDR3, as DNA: TGCGCCAGCAGCCAAGCCGGGACAGCCTATTACGAGCAGTACTTC. Residues: CASSQAGTAYYEQYF.